These 9 T cell receptor beta chains share one sample of origin, sequenced in a study of graft-versus-host responses after intestinal transplantation (dated by TCRdb to the early 2020s). These receptors are not linked to any known antigen. Libraries came from the immunoSEQ multiplex PCR assay. Here the immuneACCESS table is served through TCRdb, limited to in-frame sequences with V and J called. Missing clones are a known gap in these copies; in checked studies unresolved V genes cover under half, and the rest lacks a known reason. In all, the sample holds 75,000 to 90,000 clones, and about 89% of those were seen once. The ten largest clones capture roughly 0.37% of the sample. This specimen's time point label, per the study, means: cells obtained before transplantation from donor or recipient. Sequenced here: unstimulated CD4+ T cells sorted from spleen or lymph node cells, sampled before intestinal transplant. These receptors all stem from a human donor who received an intestinal transplant.

CDR3 residues: CASGFTGGTEAFF. For the CDR3, the DNA is TGTGCCAGCGGTTTCACAGGGGGCACTGAAGCTTTCTTT. This chain connects TRBV5-4 to TRBJ1-1, with 8 nucleotides matching TRBD1. CDR1 is SGHNT and CDR2 is YYREEE in the germline V gene (reference sequence). The V gene end was trimmed by 7 bases and the J gene end by 4 bases; junction bases not matched to a gene: 6. CDR3 length: 13 residues.

This clone was seen a handful of times. This rearrangement joins TRBV7-3 to TRBJ1-1, with D maybe TRBD1 (5 bases). CDR1 SGHTA and CDR2 FQGTGA come from the germline V gene. V lost 0 bases to trimming and J lost 3 bases, with 5 bases between them. CDR3 length equals 13 residues. CDR3 sequence reads: CASSLTRDTEAFF. DNA for the CDR3: TGTGCCAGCAGCTTAACCAGGGACACTGAAGCTTTCTTT.

The chain carries TRBV6-6 and TRBJ1-2, with no clear D. Between the trimmed V and J ends, which lost 7 bases and 2 bases, there was a span of 8 bases. Germline CDR1 MNHNY, CDR2 SVGAGI (reference sequence). The CDR3 extends over 12 amino acids. The CDR3, as DNA: TGTGCCAGCAAGGAGGAGAACTATGGCTACACCTTC. Encoded protein: CASKEENYGYTF.

The V call is TRBV2, the J call TRBJ1-5; tentatively, D is TRBD1 (5 bases). CDR1 SNHLY and CDR2 FYNNEI come from the germline V gene. V lost 4 bases and J lost 2, with 9 bases in between. This CDR3 contains 14 residues. The CDR3, as DNA: TGTGCCAGCAGTGGGTGGGGGGGCAATCAGCCCCAGCATTTT. This sequence encodes CASSGWGGNQPQHF.

This CDR3 is CASSPISSGNTIYF. The CDR3 nucleotides are TGTGCCAGCAGCCCTATTAGCTCTGGAAACACCATATATTTT. This chain connects TRBV7-9 to TRBJ1-3; D gene unclear. Trimming cost V 5 bases and J 0 bases, with 8 bases left between them. The CDR3 runs to 14 residues. Germline loops: CDR1 SEHNR, CDR2 FQNEAQ (reference sequence).

This chain connects TRBV2 to TRBJ1-3, with 7 bases fitting TRBD1. The CDR3 is 17 amino acids. Germline V gives CDR1 SNHLY, CDR2 FYNNEI. Germline trimming cut 6 bases from V and 0 bases from J; bases unmatched to any gene: 11. In DNA form, the CDR3 reads TGTGCCAGCAGCTACCGCCGGGACAGATCCTCTGGAAACACCATATATTTT. This encodes CASSYRRDRSSGNTIYF.

The chain recombines TRBV4-2 with TRBJ1-1; D call uncertain. CDR1 and CDR2 from the germline V gene are LGHNA and YNFKEQ. V was shortened by 2 bases and J by 1 base, with 14 bases between the two germline ends. The length of the CDR3 is 16 residues. DNA of the CDR3: TGTGCCAGCAGCCAATTAACTGCGGGCACGAACACTGAAGCTTTCTTT. This translates into CASSQLTAGTNTEAFF.

This chain connects TRBV21-1 to TRBJ2-7; the D call in the table, TRBD1, was not verified against the DNA. TRBV21-1 is designated a pseudogene. The CDR3 has 15 amino acids. CDR3: CASSKNRQVGDEQYF. The CDR3 nucleotides read TGTGCCAGCAGCAAAAATCGACAGGTCGGGGACGAGCAGTACTTC.

The chain is built from TRBV15 and TRBJ1-4, with D hard to call. The germline gives CDR1 LNHNV, CDR2 YYDKDF (reference sequence). The V end was cut by 1 base, the J end by 3 bases, with 12 bases between. This CDR3 is built from 16 residues. The CDR3 sequence: CATSRGAPPANEKLFF. CDR3 coding DNA: TGTGCCACCAGCAGAGGGGCACCCCCCGCTAATGAAAAACTGTTTTTT.